These 21 T cell receptor beta chains were all obtained from the same sample, sequenced in a study of OX40 agonist ivuxolimab in advanced cancers. Here immunoSEQ multiplex PCR was the method, and the copy in TCRdb shows in-frame clones only, minus some. Among about 80,000 clones listed, 85% to 90% were seen once. The material sequenced was CD4+ or CD8+ T cells sorted from blood, taken in a trial of the OX40 agonist ivuxolimab. The receptors originated from an adult with an advanced solid tumor such as melanoma, head and neck, liver or kidney cancer.

V is TRBV7-8 and J is TRBJ1-6; 8 bases align to TRBD1. Germline loops: CDR1 SGHVS, CDR2 FQNEAQ. The CDR3 consists of 14 residues. The trim removed 5 bases at V and 6 bases at J, leaving 3 bases unmatched. This CDR3 reads CASSHGQGNSPLHF. The CDR3 bases are TGTGCCAGCAGCCATGGACAGGGTAATTCACCCCTCCACTTT.

The chain carries TRBV27 and TRBJ2-2; TRBD2 matches at 8 bases. The germline CDR1 and CDR2 sequences are MNHEY and SMNVEV (reference sequence). The CDR3 loop spans 15 amino acids. V lost 5 bases and J lost 2; bases outside the gene matches: 4. This CDR3 is CASSPGLVNTGELFF. The CDR3 DNA reads TGTGCCAGCAGTCCGGGACTAGTAAACACCGGGGAGCTGTTTTTT.

V gene TRBV7-9 combines with J gene TRBJ2-2; D ambiguous. CDR1 and CDR2 from the germline V gene are SEHNR and FQNEAQ (reference sequence). V was cut by 1 base and J by 6 bases, with 6 bases left in between. The CDR3 contains 13 residues. The CDR3 coding sequence is TGTGCCAGCAGCTTAGGGGGTTCCGGGGAGCTGTTTTTT. Encoded protein: CASSLGGSGELFF.

V usage is TRBV5-1 and J usage is TRBJ2-3; 14 bases match TRBD2. This CDR3 has 18 residues. V dropped 4 bases and J dropped 7; count of bases not matched to a gene: 14. Germline CDR1 is SGHRS and CDR2 is YFSETQ. Here the CDR3 DNA reads TGCGCCAGCAGCCCGGCGCCCGGGACTAGCGGGAGTACACATACGCAGTATTTT. As protein: CASSPAPGTSGSTHTQYF.

This rearrangement joins TRBV13 to TRBJ2-2; D is ambiguous. Per the germline V gene, CDR1 is PRHDT and CDR2 is FYEKMQ (reference sequence). Trimming stripped 5 bases from V and 2 bases from J, with 15 bases between. CDR3 length: 16 amino acids. This CDR3 reads CASSTTRLGNTGELFF. The CDR3 nucleotides read TGTGCCAGCAGCACCACCCGTTTGGGTAACACCGGGGAGCTGTTTTTT.

CDR3 protein: CASSPAWRGTQYF. The CDR3 DNA reads TGCGCCAGCAGCCCGGCCTGGAGGGGGACCCAGTACTTC. The chain employs TRBV5-1 and TRBJ2-5; D perhaps matches TRBD2 (6 bases). Germline loops: CDR1 SGHRS, CDR2 YFSETQ. This CDR3 is built from 13 residues. V lost 4 bases and J 7 bases, leaving 14 bases between the germline ends.

The rearrangement uses TRBV28 and TRBJ1-5, with TRBD1 identical over 9 bases. V lost 8 bases, J lost 5 bases, and 4 bases stayed unmatched. Looked up from germline, CDR1 is MDHEN and CDR2 is SYDVKM. The CDR3 sequence is 13 residues long. CDR3 nucleotide sequence: TGTGCCAGCCGGGACAGGGTTTATCAGCCCCAGCATTTT. Protein sequence: CASRDRVYQPQHF.

The chain uses TRBV5-1 and TRBJ2-1; 8 bases line up with TRBD2. The CDR3 sequence is 12 residues long. V shed 0 bases, J shed 13 bases, and the junction held 3 bases outside the gene matches. Per germline, CDR1 SGHRS and CDR2 YFSETQ. CDR3 DNA: TGCGCCAGCAGCTTGGGGGGACTAGATCAGTTCTTC. Translated, it gives CASSLGGLDQFF.

The chain is built from TRBV10-1 and TRBJ2-7, with TRBD1 matching 8 bases. CDR1 and CDR2 (germline): WNHNN, SYGVQD (reference sequence). The junction had 7 bases not matched to a gene; V was cut back by 2 bases and J by 4 bases. This CDR3 is built from 15 residues. The CDR3 nucleotides read TGCGCCAGCAGTGAGCCGGACAGGGATTCGTACGAGCAGTACTTC. Protein product: CASSEPDRDSYEQYF.

V and J are TRBV4-2 and TRBJ1-3, with unresolved D. Germline CDR1 reads LGHNA; CDR2 reads YNFKEQ. The CDR3 is 14 residues long. V was pared by 1 base and J by 2 bases, with 6 bases between. This chain's CDR3 is CASSQVGTGNTIYF. In DNA, the CDR3 is TGTGCCAGCAGCCAAGTAGGGACTGGAAACACCATATATTTT.

V and J are TRBV14 and TRBJ2-7; the D gene is possibly TRBD1 (6 bases). V lost 4 bases and J lost 4, with 17 bases in between. The germline V gene has CDR1 SGHDN and CDR2 FVKESK. The CDR3 has 15 residues. CDR3 amino acids: CASSLSRGSVYEQYF. The CDR3 DNA reads TGTGCCAGCAGCCTCTCCAGGGGTTCCGTTTACGAGCAGTACTTC.

The chain links TRBV9 to TRBJ1-1; 8 bases align to TRBD1. Trimming at V came to 0 bases and at J to 1 base, leaving 2 bases not matched to a gene. The CDR3 has 15 residues. CDR1 and CDR2 from the germline V gene are SGDLS and YYNGEE. DNA for the CDR3: TGTGCCAGCAGCGTAGACGGGACAGGGAACACTGAAGCTTTCTTT. It translates to CASSVDGTGNTEAFF.

This sequence joins TRBV29-1 and TRBJ2-3; D ambiguous. The CDR3 has 10 amino acids. CDR1 is SQVTM and CDR2 is ANQGSEA in the germline V gene. Trimming left V 4 bases short and J 4 bases short, with 3 bases between. The CDR3 DNA is TGCAGCGTTGTATCAGATACGCAGTATTTT. Its translation is CSVVSDTQYF.

The rearrangement joins TRBV29-1 to TRBJ2-7, with TRBD1 as a possible D gene (5 bases). V gave up 4 bases and J gave up 5 bases, with 9 bases separating them. Germline lookup yields CDR1 SQVTM and CDR2 ANQGSEA. CDR3 length: 11 residues. The CDR3: CSVGTRHEQYF. CDR3 nucleotide sequence: TGCAGCGTTGGGACAAGACACGAGCAGTACTTC.

This chain connects TRBV27 to TRBJ2-7, with 9 bases identical to TRBD2. The CDR3 length is 13 residues. Germline assignment: CDR1 MNHEY and CDR2 SMNVEV (reference sequence). With V trimmed by 9 bases and J by 3 bases, 6 bases remained unmatched. The CDR3 reads CASSIAGDYEQYF. CDR3 coding DNA: TGTGCCAGTTCTATAGCGGGAGACTACGAGCAGTACTTC.

This clone has only a few counts. The chain couples TRBV25-1 to TRBJ1-2, with 9 nucleotides matching TRBD1. J lost 2 bases, V lost 4 bases, and 5 bases had no gene match. The CDR3 consists of 15 residues. The germline V gene encodes CDR1 MGHDK and CDR2 SYGVNS. In DNA, the CDR3 is TGTGCCAGCAGTGGAACAGGGGGCGCGAACTATGGCTACACCTTC. Translating gives CASSGTGGANYGYTF.

This rearrangement joins TRBV19 to TRBJ1-1; maybe TRBD1 (5 bases). Trimming left V 6 bases short and J 6 bases short, with 20 bases between. The CDR3 sequence is 15 residues long. CDR1 is LNHDA, CDR2 SQIVND, per germline (reference sequence). The CDR3 coding sequence is TGTGCCAGTAGCCCGGGGCTCAGGGCTCACGCTGAAGCTTTCTTT. Protein sequence: CASSPGLRAHAEAFF.

The chain couples TRBV6-5 to TRBJ1-1; D gene unclear. The CDR3 is 13 amino acids. CDR1 is MNHEY, CDR2 SVGAGI, per germline. Trimming left V 2 bases short and J 1 base short, with 5 bases between. In DNA form, the CDR3 reads TGTGCCAGCAGTTACGCGGCGAACACTGAAGCTTTCTTT. Its protein is CASSYAANTEAFF.

The chain couples TRBV7-6 to TRBJ1-3; the D gene is possibly TRBD1 (5 bases). The CDR3 has 17 amino acids. The V and J ends lost 5 bases and 0 bases respectively, with 17 bases between them. Per germline, CDR1 SGHVS and CDR2 FNYEAQ. CDR3 nucleotides: TGTGCCAGCAGCCGACGGTTCGGGACCGACTCTGGAAACACCATATATTTT. It codes for CASSRRFGTDSGNTIYF. Using reference TRBV7-6 and TRBJ1-3 for the parts outside the CDR3, the full variable domain is GAGVSQSPRYKVTKRGQDVALRCDPISGHVSLYWYRQALGQGPEFLTYFNYEAQQDKSGLPNDRFSAERPEGSISTLTIQRTEQRDSAMYRCASSRRFGTDSGNTIYFGEGSWLTVV.

The V and J genes are TRBV19 and TRBJ1-3; tentatively, D is TRBD1 (5 bases). The V gene lost 5 bases and the J gene lost 0 bases, with 8 bases spanning the gap. Germline V gene data show CDR1 as LNHDA and CDR2 as SQIVND (reference sequence). This CDR3 region has 14 residues. The CDR3 nucleotides are TGTGCCAGTAGTGGGACCAGCTCTGGAAACACCATATATTTT. The encoded protein is CASSGTSSGNTIYF.

The chain joins TRBV19 to TRBJ1-4, with 7 bases identical to TRBD1. The V gene's germline CDR1 is LNHDA and CDR2 SQIVND (reference sequence). Losses at the gene ends were 1 base for V and 4 bases for J; bases not matched to a gene: 15. The CDR3 sequence is 19 residues long. In DNA form, the CDR3 reads TGTGCCAGTAGTATAGTGACGGATACCCGGGACAGACATAATGAAAAACTGTTTTTT. Encoded protein: CASSIVTDTRDRHNEKLFF. Supplemented by reference TRBV19 and TRBJ1-4, the full variable domain reads DGGITQSPKYLFRKEGQNVTLSCEQNLNHDAMYWYRQDPGQGLRLIYYSQIVNDFQKGDIAEGYSVSREKKESFPLTVTSAQKNPTAFYLCASSIVTDTRDRHNEKLFFGSGTQLSVL.